The text below deals with one TCR beta chain. CDR1 and CDR2 from the germline V gene are GTSNPN and SVGIG (reference sequence). The CDR3 has 13 residues. V was shortened by 8 bases and J by 3 bases, with 16 bases between the two germline ends. This sample was included in a study of blood T cell repertoires in COVID-19. Study-level background: Acute-phase and convalescent COVID-19 samples originated in the United States, Italy and Spain. T cells, B-cell-depleted T cells, or PBMCs provided the cDNA or gDNA that served as material.

Original data processing: Reference gene primer amplification gave estimated nucleated cell counts. Repertoires were generated with immunoSEQ multiplex PCR, while TCRdb's copy carries only in-frame clones and drops some. V and J calls and clone size are those listed in that table; D and trimming were worked out from the DNA. The sample gives more than 65,000 clones, around four fifths of which show up once; just under 10% is in the top ten. The chain couples TRBV30 to TRBJ1-1, with D tentatively TRBD1 (6 bases). Sequenced material: peripheral blood. This sequence originates from a woman between 50 and 59 years old with acute or convalescent COVID-19. CDR3 region: CAREGKGDTEAFF. The CDR3 region has the DNA TGTGCCCGGGAGGGTAAGGGGGACACTGAAGCTTTCTTT.